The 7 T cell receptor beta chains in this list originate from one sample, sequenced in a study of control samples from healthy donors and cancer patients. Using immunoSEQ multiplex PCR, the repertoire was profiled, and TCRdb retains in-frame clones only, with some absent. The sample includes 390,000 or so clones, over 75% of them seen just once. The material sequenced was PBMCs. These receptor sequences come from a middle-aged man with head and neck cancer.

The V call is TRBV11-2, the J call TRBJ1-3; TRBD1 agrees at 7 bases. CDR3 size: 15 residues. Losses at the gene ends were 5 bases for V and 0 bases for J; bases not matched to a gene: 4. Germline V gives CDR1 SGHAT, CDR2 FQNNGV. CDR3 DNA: TGTGCCAGCAGCACCGACAGGGACTCTGGAAACACCATATATTTT. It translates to CASSTDRDSGNTIYF.

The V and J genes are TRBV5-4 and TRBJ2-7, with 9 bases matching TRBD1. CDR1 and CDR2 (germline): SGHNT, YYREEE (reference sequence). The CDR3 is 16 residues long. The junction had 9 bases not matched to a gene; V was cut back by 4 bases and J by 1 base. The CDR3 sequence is CASSKQLGTGSYEQYF. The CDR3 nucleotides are TGTGCCAGCAGCAAACAACTCGGGACAGGGTCCTACGAGCAGTACTTC.

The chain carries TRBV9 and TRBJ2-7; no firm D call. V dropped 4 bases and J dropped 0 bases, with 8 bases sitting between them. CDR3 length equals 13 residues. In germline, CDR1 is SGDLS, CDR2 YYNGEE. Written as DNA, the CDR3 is TGTGCCAGCAGCAACTCGATCTCCTACGAGCAGTACTTC. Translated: CASSNSISYEQYF.

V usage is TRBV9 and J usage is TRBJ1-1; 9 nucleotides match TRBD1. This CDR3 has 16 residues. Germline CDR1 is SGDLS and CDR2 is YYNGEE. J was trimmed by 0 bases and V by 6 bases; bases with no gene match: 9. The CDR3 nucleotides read TGTGCCAGCAATGGGGGACAGGGAGAGGTGAACACTGAAGCTTTCTTT. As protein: CASNGGQGEVNTEAFF. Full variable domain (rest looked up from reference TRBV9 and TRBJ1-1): DSGVTQTPKHLITATGQRVTLRCSPRSGDLSVYWYQQSLDQGLQFLIQYYNGEERAKGNILERFSAQQFPDLHSELNLSSLELGDSALYFCASNGGQGEVNTEAFFGQGTRLTVV.

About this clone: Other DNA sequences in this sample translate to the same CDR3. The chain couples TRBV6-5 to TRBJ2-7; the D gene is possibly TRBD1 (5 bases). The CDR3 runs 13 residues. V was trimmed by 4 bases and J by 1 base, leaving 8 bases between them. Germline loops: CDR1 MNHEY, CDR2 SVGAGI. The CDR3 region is CASSSQGSYEQYF. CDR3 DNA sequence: TGTGCCAGCAGTTCCCAGGGATCCTACGAGCAGTACTTC.

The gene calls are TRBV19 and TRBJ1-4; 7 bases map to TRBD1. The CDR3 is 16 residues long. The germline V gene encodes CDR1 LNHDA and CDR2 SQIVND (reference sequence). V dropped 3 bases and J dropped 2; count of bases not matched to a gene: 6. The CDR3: CASSIQGGSTNEKLFF. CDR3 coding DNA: TGTGCCAGTAGTATTCAGGGGGGGTCGACTAATGAAAAACTGTTTTTT.

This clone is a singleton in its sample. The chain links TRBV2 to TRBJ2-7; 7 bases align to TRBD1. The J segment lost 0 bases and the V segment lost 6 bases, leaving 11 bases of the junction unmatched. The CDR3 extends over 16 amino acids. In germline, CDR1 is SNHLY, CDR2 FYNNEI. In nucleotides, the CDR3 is TGTGCCAGCAGCCAACACGGACAGGAGCCCTCCTACGAGCAGTACTTC. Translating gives CASSQHGQEPSYEQYF.